This note documents a single T cell receptor beta chain sequence. Its antigen is unknown. The CDR3 contains 15 residues. Trimming left V 2 bases short and J 6 bases short, with 16 bases between. The V gene's germline CDR1 is KGHSH and CDR2 LQKENI. TCRdb itself ran the reads through MiXCR, one entry per CDR3 protein. In the table there are some 120,000 distinct CDR3 sequences, around 9.1% of which are singletons. This sample stems from a study of T cell repertoires in cytomegalovirus infection. In the study overall: Indicated by public TCR beta signatures were CMV infection and matching HLA type. Broader study findings: Accumulated public TCR beta family frequency recognized individuals carrying CMV together with the relevant HLA. HLA-C-restricted CMV clonotypes gave the most frequent clonotype in two of eight donors.

This sequence joins TRBV18 and TRBJ1-1; D call uncertain. This clonotype was obtained from a human donor in good health (CMV status not recorded). Some clones in this sample may be carry-over from other donors' samples. The sequencing sample was made of PBMCs, sequenced either directly or after in vitro stimulation (not recorded which). The CDR3 DNA follows: TGTGCCAGCTCACCAGCCACGTACGGGCATTCTGAAGCTTTCTTT. Its translation is CASSPATYGHSEAFF.